The rows below give T cell receptor beta chains drawn from one sample of a study of early T cells in non-severe SARS-CoV-2 infection. TCRdb recomputed calls from the 5' RACE reads with MiXCR, one row per CDR3 protein. The sample carries about 64,000 distinct CDR3 sequences, around 4.6% recorded once. Sequences were obtained from whole blood. These receptors came from an adult who was a healthcare worker with PCR-confirmed SARS-CoV-2 infection or an uninfected control (not recorded which). CDR3s include the opening cysteine and the closing phenylalanine or tryptophan. Each record gives: V gene, clone size, J gene, D gene, CDR3 DNA, CDR3 protein. The D gene is left open where the match is weak. Clone size is given for some rows only: seen once, a few or many times, or a class if the clone is expanded.

v_call: TRBV28; clone_size: many; j_call: TRBJ2-6; d_call: .; cdr3_nt: TGTGCCAGCAGTGAGGGTTACTCTGGGGCCAACGTCCTGACTTTC; cdr3_aa: CASSEGYSGANVLTF
v_call: TRBV3-1; clone_size: few; j_call: TRBJ2-7; d_call: .; cdr3_nt: TGTGCCAGCAGCCACTCCGGGACACACTACGAGCAGTACTTC; cdr3_aa: CASSHSGTHYEQYF
v_call: TRBV4-1; clone_size: many; j_call: TRBJ2-3; d_call: TRBD2; cdr3_nt: TGCGCCAGCAGCCAAGAATTGCGGGGGTCAGATACGCAGTATTTT; cdr3_aa: CASSQELRGSDTQYF
v_call: TRBV5-4; clone_size: many; j_call: TRBJ2-3; d_call: .; cdr3_nt: TGTGCCAGCAGCTTGGTATCCCAGGGACTCGATACGCAGTATTTT; cdr3_aa: CASSLVSQGLDTQYF
v_call: TRBV6-6; clone_size: many; j_call: TRBJ2-7; d_call: .; cdr3_nt: TGTGCCAGCAGTGCACACGAGCCCCAGGGGGAGCAGTACTTC; cdr3_aa: CASSAHEPQGEQYF
v_call: TRBV23-1; clone_size: many; j_call: TRBJ1-4; d_call: TRBD1; cdr3_nt: TGCGCCAGCATTCCGTCCGGGACAGGGGATGAAAAACTGTTTTTT; cdr3_aa: CASIPSGTGDEKLFF
v_call: TRBV19; clone_size: many; j_call: TRBJ1-1; d_call: .; cdr3_nt: TGTGCCAGTAGTATAGGACACCTCAGTCGGAACACTGAAGCTTTCTTT; cdr3_aa: CASSIGHLSRNTEAFF
v_call: TRBV10-2; clone_size: many; j_call: TRBJ2-1; d_call: TRBD2; cdr3_nt: TGCGCCAGCAGTACAGGGACTAGCAGGGAAAGCTCCTACAATGAGCAGTTCTTC; cdr3_aa: CASSTGTSRESSYNEQFF
v_call: TRBV3-1; clone_size: .; j_call: TRBJ2-1; d_call: .; cdr3_nt: TGTGCCAGCAGACGAAACAATGAGCAGTTCTTC; cdr3_aa: CASRRNNEQFF
v_call: TRBV19; clone_size: .; j_call: TRBJ2-5; d_call: .; cdr3_nt: TGTGCCAGTTCGAGTCAAGTCCAAGAGACCCAGTACTTC; cdr3_aa: CASSSQVQETQYF
v_call: TRBV15; clone_size: .; j_call: TRBJ2-1; d_call: TRBD2; cdr3_nt: TGTGCCACAACATTAGGACTAGCGGGAAATGAGCAGTTCTTC; cdr3_aa: CATTLGLAGNEQFF
v_call: TRBV20-1; clone_size: many; j_call: TRBJ2-1; d_call: .; cdr3_nt: TGCAGTGCTAGAGATATCGGGGAGATAGTAGATGAGCAGTTCTTC; cdr3_aa: CSARDIGEIVDEQFF
v_call: TRBV5-1; clone_size: few; j_call: TRBJ2-5; d_call: .; cdr3_nt: TGCGCCAGCAGCTTGTCCTGGGGTGGGGATCAAGAGACCCAGTACTTC; cdr3_aa: CASSLSWGGDQETQYF
v_call: TRBV7-9; clone_size: .; j_call: TRBJ1-4; d_call: .; cdr3_nt: TGTGCCAGCAGCCGTGCCGACCCTAATGAAAAACTGTTTTTT; cdr3_aa: CASSRADPNEKLFF
v_call: TRBV20-1; clone_size: many; j_call: TRBJ2-7; d_call: .; cdr3_nt: TGCAGTGCTAGAGAAAGCAGCTCCTACGAGCAGTACTTC; cdr3_aa: CSARESSSYEQYF
v_call: TRBV6-5; clone_size: many; j_call: TRBJ2-2; d_call: .; cdr3_nt: TGTGCCAGCAGTTACGGGATTAACACCGGGGAGCTGTTTTTT; cdr3_aa: CASSYGINTGELFF
v_call: TRBV7-6; clone_size: .; j_call: TRBJ2-7; d_call: .; cdr3_nt: TGTGCCAGCAGCTTAGAGGCGGGCGGGGACGAGCAGTACTTC; cdr3_aa: CASSLEAGGDEQYF
v_call: TRBV18; clone_size: .; j_call: TRBJ2-3; d_call: .; cdr3_nt: TGTGCCAGCTCACCCAAGAGACAGACTAGCACAGATACGCAGTATTTT; cdr3_aa: CASSPKRQTSTDTQYF
v_call: TRBV15; clone_size: many; j_call: TRBJ2-7; d_call: TRBD1; cdr3_nt: TGTGCCACCAGCAGAAACAGGGGGCCCAGCGCCTACGAGCAGTACTTC; cdr3_aa: CATSRNRGPSAYEQYF
v_call: TRBV10-3; clone_size: many; j_call: TRBJ2-7; d_call: TRBD1; cdr3_nt: TGTGCCATCAGTGGGACAGGGGGCTACGAGCAGTACTTC; cdr3_aa: CAISGTGGYEQYF
v_call: TRBV19; clone_size: few; j_call: TRBJ1-2; d_call: .; cdr3_nt: TGTGCCAGTAGCCGCCGGGACTCCCATGGCTACACCTTC; cdr3_aa: CASSRRDSHGYTF
v_call: TRBV12-3/TRBV12-4; clone_size: many; j_call: TRBJ1-1; d_call: TRBD1; cdr3_nt: TGTGCCAGCAGTTCGGGACAGGGGGCGGCTGAAGCTTTCTTT; cdr3_aa: CASSSGQGAAEAFF
v_call: TRBV12-3/TRBV12-4; clone_size: .; j_call: TRBJ2-7; d_call: TRBD1; cdr3_nt: TGTGCCAGCAGTACAAAGCAGGGGGACGAGCAGTACTTC; cdr3_aa: CASSTKQGDEQYF
v_call: TRBV12-3/TRBV12-4; clone_size: many; j_call: TRBJ2-7; d_call: .; cdr3_nt: TGTGCCAGCAGTTTAACTAGCCTCGAGCAGTACTTC; cdr3_aa: CASSLTSLEQYF
v_call: TRBV3-1; clone_size: many; j_call: TRBJ2-1; d_call: .; cdr3_nt: TGTGCCAGCAGCCAAGGGGGCGGGACAGCTGAGTTCTTC; cdr3_aa: CASSQGGGTAEFF
v_call: TRBV5-8; clone_size: few; j_call: TRBJ2-1; d_call: .; cdr3_nt: TGTGCCAGCAGCCCTATGGCTAGCGCTCTTTTCGGGAATGAGCAGTTCTTC; cdr3_aa: CASSPMASALFGNEQFF
v_call: TRBV7-9; clone_size: many; j_call: TRBJ1-1; d_call: .; cdr3_nt: TGTGCCAGCAGCTTAGGGCAGAAAATTGAAGCTTTCTTT; cdr3_aa: CASSLGQKIEAFF
v_call: TRBV2; clone_size: .; j_call: TRBJ2-5; d_call: .; cdr3_nt: TGTGCCAGCAGTGGCAGGGCAGAGACCCAGTACTTC; cdr3_aa: CASSGRAETQYF
v_call: TRBV5-4; clone_size: few; j_call: TRBJ2-1; d_call: TRBD2; cdr3_nt: TGTGCCAGCAGCTTGGGGGGGACTAGCGGGAGAGTCGGTGAGCAGTTCTTC; cdr3_aa: CASSLGGTSGRVGEQFF
v_call: TRBV20-1; clone_size: many; j_call: TRBJ2-7; d_call: TRBD2; cdr3_nt: TGCAGTGCAAACCCGGGACTAGCGACTGTATCCCTGGGGAACGAGCAGTACTTC; cdr3_aa: CSANPGLATVSLGNEQYF
v_call: TRBV2; clone_size: many; j_call: TRBJ2-1; d_call: .; cdr3_nt: TGTGCCAGCAGTCCTATGGGGGTAAATGAGCAGTTCTTC; cdr3_aa: CASSPMGVNEQFF
v_call: TRBV7-2; clone_size: many; j_call: TRBJ2-1; d_call: .; cdr3_nt: TGTGCCAGCAGCTTACCGGGCGGGTCCTACAATGAGCAGTTCTTC; cdr3_aa: CASSLPGGSYNEQFF
v_call: TRBV29-1; clone_size: many; j_call: TRBJ2-2; d_call: TRBD2; cdr3_nt: TGCAGCGTGACTAGCTCCGCGAACACCGGGGAGCTGTTTTTT; cdr3_aa: CSVTSSANTGELFF
v_call: TRBV20-1; clone_size: many; j_call: TRBJ1-1; d_call: .; cdr3_nt: TGCAGCGGGGATAATATCGCTGAAGCTTTCTTT; cdr3_aa: CSGDNIAEAFF
v_call: TRBV18; clone_size: few; j_call: TRBJ2-2; d_call: .; cdr3_nt: TGTGCCAGCTCAGAGACAGCCGGTGGTACCGGGGAGCTGTTTTTT; cdr3_aa: CASSETAGGTGELFF
v_call: TRBV24-1; clone_size: many; j_call: TRBJ1-1; d_call: .; cdr3_nt: TGTGCCACCAGTGATTTTGCAGGGCAAGCTTTCTTT; cdr3_aa: CATSDFAGQAFF
v_call: TRBV29-1; clone_size: many; j_call: TRBJ1-1; d_call: .; cdr3_nt: TGCAGCGCAGGAGTGACAGCGACGAACACTGAAGCTTTCTTT; cdr3_aa: CSAGVTATNTEAFF
v_call: TRBV20-1; clone_size: .; j_call: TRBJ2-5; d_call: .; cdr3_nt: TGCAGTGCTAGAGATTCAACAGTAGAGACCCAGTACTTC; cdr3_aa: CSARDSTVETQYF
v_call: TRBV20-1; clone_size: .; j_call: TRBJ2-1; d_call: TRBD2; cdr3_nt: TGCAGTGCTACCGACTCCTTAGCGGGAGGGCCCAATGAGCAGTTCTTC; cdr3_aa: CSATDSLAGGPNEQFF
v_call: TRBV29-1; clone_size: .; j_call: TRBJ2-1; d_call: .; cdr3_nt: TGCAGCGTTGTGGGCGGGGGCCGGTACAATGAGCAGTTCTTC; cdr3_aa: CSVVGGGRYNEQFF
v_call: TRBV20-1; clone_size: many; j_call: TRBJ2-5; d_call: .; cdr3_nt: TGCAGTGCTAGGCGGGAGACCCAGTACTTC; cdr3_aa: CSARRETQYF
v_call: TRBV29-1; clone_size: .; j_call: TRBJ2-7; d_call: TRBD1; cdr3_nt: TGCAGCGTTTCTGTGACAGGGGCCGTCGAGCAGTACTTC; cdr3_aa: CSVSVTGAVEQYF
v_call: TRBV20-1; clone_size: .; j_call: TRBJ2-7; d_call: TRBD2; cdr3_nt: TGCAGTGCTAGAGACCTTAGCGGGGGTCTTTACGAGCAGTACTTC; cdr3_aa: CSARDLSGGLYEQYF
v_call: TRBV27; clone_size: many; j_call: TRBJ1-3; d_call: .; cdr3_nt: TGTGCCAGCGGTATGAGGTCCTCTGGAAACACCATATATTTT; cdr3_aa: CASGMRSSGNTIYF
v_call: TRBV3-1; clone_size: many; j_call: TRBJ1-3; d_call: TRBD1; cdr3_nt: TGTGCCAGCAGCCCTACCCAGGGGGCTGGAAACACCATATATTTT; cdr3_aa: CASSPTQGAGNTIYF